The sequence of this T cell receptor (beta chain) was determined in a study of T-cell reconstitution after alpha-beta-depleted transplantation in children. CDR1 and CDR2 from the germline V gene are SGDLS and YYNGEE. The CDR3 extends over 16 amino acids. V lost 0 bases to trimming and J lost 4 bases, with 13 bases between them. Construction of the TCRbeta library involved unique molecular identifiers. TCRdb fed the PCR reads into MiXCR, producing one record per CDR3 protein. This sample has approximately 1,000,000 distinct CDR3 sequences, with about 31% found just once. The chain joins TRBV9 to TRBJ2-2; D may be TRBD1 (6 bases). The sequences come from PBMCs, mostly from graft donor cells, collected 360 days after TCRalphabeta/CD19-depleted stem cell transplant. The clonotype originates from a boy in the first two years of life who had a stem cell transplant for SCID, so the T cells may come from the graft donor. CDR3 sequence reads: CASSVAGVDATGELFF. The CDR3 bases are TGTGCCAGCAGCGTAGCAGGGGTTGACGCCACCGGGGAGCTGTTTTTT.